Sequencing of this TCR beta chain was carried out in a study of spatial heterogeneity in lung cancer. About the research overall: Sequenced were any available follow-up PBMC samples, which had been obtained a median of approximately two years after resection.

The time point was: blood at routine non-recurrence follow-up after resection. Every TCR cDNA molecule bore a unique molecular identifier. TCRdb recomputed calls from the 5' RACE reads with MiXCR, one row per CDR3 protein. The sample lists roughly 72,000 distinct CDR3 sequences, around 8.9% occurring once. The ends were cut back, 6 bases at V and 0 bases at J, with 8 bases in the middle. The CDR3 totals 13 residues. CDR1 and CDR2 (germline): SNHLY, FYNNEI. Sample: PBMCs, taken at follow-up. This chain uses TRBV2 with TRBJ2-5; the D is unclear. The sequence was obtained from a female donor with early-stage non-small cell lung cancer. CDR3 protein: CASSYDYQETQYF. The CDR3 coding sequence is TGTGCCAGCAGCTACGACTACCAAGAGACCCAGTACTTC.